These T cell receptor beta chains were read from a single sample in a study of cytomegalovirus exposure and HLA in healthy donors. Repertoires were generated with immunoSEQ multiplex PCR, while TCRdb's copy carries only in-frame clones and drops some. This table holds some 250,000 clones, roughly 82% found once. The sequencing sample was made of PBMCs. The receptors were gathered from a woman aged 40-49 years in good health and CMV-seropositive. CDR3s include the opening cysteine and the closing phenylalanine or tryptophan. The D gene is left open where the match is weak. The size entry is marked missing in some rows and otherwise reads once, few, many or a size class.

TRBV6-1,TRBJ1-1,.,.,TGTGCCAGCAGTCGCCTCTCCGCCGGGGGGGCAGCTTTCTTT,CASSRLSAGGAAFF
TRBV5-1,TRBJ2-3,.,.,TGCGCCAGCAGCTTTCCGGGGGCAGATACGCAGTATTTT,CASSFPGADTQYF
TRBV6-1,TRBJ1-2,.,once,TGTGCCAGCAGTGAAGGAGGGAATACCTATGGCTACACCTTC,CASSEGGNTYGYTF
TRBV6-6,TRBJ2-6,.,.,TGTGCCAGCAGCAGAGACGGAGCCTCTGGGGCCAACGTCCTGACTTTC,CASSRDGASGANVLTF
TRBV2,TRBJ2-2,TRBD2,few,TGTGCCAGCAGTGAAGGGTGGAGCGGGGGGCCCACCGGGGAGCTGTTTTTT,CASSEGWSGGPTGELFF
TRBV10-2,TRBJ2-1,.,.,TGCGCGGGGGGAACTGCCCATGAGCAGTTCTTC,CAGGTAHEQFF
TRBV7-2,TRBJ2-7,TRBD1,.,TGTGCCAGCAGCCCCGGACAGGCGCAGACCTACGAGCAGTACTTC,CASSPGQAQTYEQYF
TRBV5-3,TRBJ1-3,.,.,TGTGCCAGAACCCACTGCCTCGGGTTGATCTGTCGGAACACCATATATTTT,CARTHCLGLICRNTIYF
TRBV27,TRBJ2-5,.,.,TGTGCCAGCAGTTTATGGCAGGATCAAGAGACCCAGTACTTC,CASSLWQDQETQYF
TRBV28,TRBJ1-4,TRBD1,few,TGTGCCAGCATTTCGACAGGGGGAAATGAAAAACTGTTTTTT,CASISTGGNEKLFF
TRBV7-6,TRBJ2-3,TRBD1,.,TGTGCCAGCAGCTTTACAGGGGCCCCGACAGATACGCAGTATTTT,CASSFTGAPTDTQYF
TRBV5-1,TRBJ2-5,TRBD2,.,TGCGCCAGCAGCTACGGGACTAGCGGGAGGTGGAGGGAGACCCAGTACTTC,CASSYGTSGRWRETQYF
TRBV18,TRBJ2-2,TRBD1,.,TGTGCCAGCTCACCAAGACAGGGATCCACCGGGGAGCTGTTTTTT,CASSPRQGSTGELFF
TRBV10-3,TRBJ1-2,.,.,TGTGCCATCAGTGAGGACGGAGCCGTGGGCTACACCTTC,CAISEDGAVGYTF
TRBV5-8,TRBJ2-1,TRBD2,.,TGTGCCAGCAGCAGGAAAGCGGGAGTGTTTTACAATGAGCAGTTCTTC,CASSRKAGVFYNEQFF
TRBV30,TRBJ2-5,.,.,TGTGCCTCGGAGGGAGGGGGAGCGACCCAGTACTTC,CASEGGGATQYF